This T cell receptor (beta chain) appears in the sequencing data of a study of CD8 T cells in Susac syndrome (dated by TCRdb to between 2018 and 2020). For context, the study as a whole: The study used repertoire sequencing to test whether antigen drove CD8+ T cell activation and differentiation in Susac syndrome. Paper-wide results and their limitations: The number of individuals in the TCR sequencing and HLA analysis was acknowledged as relatively small.

RNA was extracted with the RNeasy kit and about 0.5 to 1 ug was reverse transcribed using random hexamers. The immunoSEQ multiplex PCR assay, which covers 54 Vbeta and 13 Jbeta segments, was used to amplify TCR beta CDR3 regions. Bias from PCR amplification was corrected by using a synthetic template baseline for primer optimization and for computational correction. The published analysis was carried out like this. Only productive sequences were kept, with reads annotated to V, D and J genes according to IMGT and analyzed in immunoSEQ Analyzer. To calculate clonality, Shannon entropy was normalized by log2 of the number of productive unique sequences and then subtracted from one. For each patient and control, public and private clones were evaluated within the 100 most prevalent clones. Clones were defined as Susac-specific when absent from the healthy and MS cohorts, from approximately 970 published viral clones and from other ImmuneACCESS disease sequences. TCRdb cleaned the public reads at Q25 with fastp, built clones with MiXCR and kept in-frame beta chains. Rows matching on CDR3 protein sequence are summarized as one entry with the most common DNA and genes. The authors' filters were not applied to this entry. The sample table shows 150,000 to 200,000 distinct CDR3 sequences, and 94% are seen once. The biggest ten clones account for almost 0.095% of the sample.

The junction shows trimming of 3 bases on V and 2 bases on J, plus 14 bases between the germline ends. From a lookup of the germline V gene, CDR1 and CDR2 are SGDLS and YYNGEE. From the cysteine up to the phenylalanine, the CDR3 has a length of 15 residues. Just the 45-base CDR3 DNA is kept, in frame starting at base 1. Worth noting for this clonotype: Its antigen has not been determined. No much larger clone is present one base from it, and per-base qualities are unavailable.

High-throughput TCR beta sequencing profiled peripheral blood CD8+ and CD4+ T cells from healthy donors, Susac syndrome patients and multiple sclerosis patients. The multiple sclerosis controls were treatment-naive patients whose relapsing-remitting disease, either stable or active, fulfilled the revised McDonald criteria. Bulk CD8+ and CD4+ T cells were purified magnetically by negative isolation, whereas CD8+ TEMRA cells were enriched by FACS. Blood was drawn into EDTA tubes, processed within 24 hours, and PBMCs were isolated by density gradient centrifugation. PBMCs intended for TCR sequencing were cryopreserved in liquid nitrogen and were subsequently thawed in a 37 degrees C water bath. The sorted or isolated CD4+, CD8+ and CD8+ TEMRA cells had a purity of 90% or higher.

The sequenced material came from CD4+ T cells from PBMCs. The sequence joins TRBV9 to TRBJ1-2; the D gene assignment is ambiguous. This TCR was recovered from a human donor with multiple sclerosis. The sequence in DNA is TGTGCCAGCAGCGCCAGATTTACTCAAAACTATGGCTACACCTTC. Translation gives CASSARFTQNYGYTF.